This TCR beta chain was captured in a study of blood T cell repertoires in COVID-19. Generated by immunoSEQ multiplex PCR, the TCRdb table keeps only in-frame clones and is missing some. The repertoire holds 130,000 to 150,000 clones, about four fifths seen once, with roughly 8.4% in the top ten. This CDR3 contains 17 residues. The germline V gene encodes CDR1 SGHAT and CDR2 FQNNGV. With 5 bases clipped from V and 10 bases from J, the junction kept 20 bases outside the gene matches. This clonotype was sampled from a human donor with acute or convalescent COVID-19. The donor label of this sample is uncertain. Source material: peripheral blood. The V and J genes are TRBV11-2 and TRBJ2-1, with 7 bases lining up with TRBD1. For the CDR3, the DNA is TGTGCCAGCAGCCCAATTCGACAGGGTACGACCTTCCGGGAGCAGTTCTTC. It yields the protein CASSPIRQGTTFREQFF.